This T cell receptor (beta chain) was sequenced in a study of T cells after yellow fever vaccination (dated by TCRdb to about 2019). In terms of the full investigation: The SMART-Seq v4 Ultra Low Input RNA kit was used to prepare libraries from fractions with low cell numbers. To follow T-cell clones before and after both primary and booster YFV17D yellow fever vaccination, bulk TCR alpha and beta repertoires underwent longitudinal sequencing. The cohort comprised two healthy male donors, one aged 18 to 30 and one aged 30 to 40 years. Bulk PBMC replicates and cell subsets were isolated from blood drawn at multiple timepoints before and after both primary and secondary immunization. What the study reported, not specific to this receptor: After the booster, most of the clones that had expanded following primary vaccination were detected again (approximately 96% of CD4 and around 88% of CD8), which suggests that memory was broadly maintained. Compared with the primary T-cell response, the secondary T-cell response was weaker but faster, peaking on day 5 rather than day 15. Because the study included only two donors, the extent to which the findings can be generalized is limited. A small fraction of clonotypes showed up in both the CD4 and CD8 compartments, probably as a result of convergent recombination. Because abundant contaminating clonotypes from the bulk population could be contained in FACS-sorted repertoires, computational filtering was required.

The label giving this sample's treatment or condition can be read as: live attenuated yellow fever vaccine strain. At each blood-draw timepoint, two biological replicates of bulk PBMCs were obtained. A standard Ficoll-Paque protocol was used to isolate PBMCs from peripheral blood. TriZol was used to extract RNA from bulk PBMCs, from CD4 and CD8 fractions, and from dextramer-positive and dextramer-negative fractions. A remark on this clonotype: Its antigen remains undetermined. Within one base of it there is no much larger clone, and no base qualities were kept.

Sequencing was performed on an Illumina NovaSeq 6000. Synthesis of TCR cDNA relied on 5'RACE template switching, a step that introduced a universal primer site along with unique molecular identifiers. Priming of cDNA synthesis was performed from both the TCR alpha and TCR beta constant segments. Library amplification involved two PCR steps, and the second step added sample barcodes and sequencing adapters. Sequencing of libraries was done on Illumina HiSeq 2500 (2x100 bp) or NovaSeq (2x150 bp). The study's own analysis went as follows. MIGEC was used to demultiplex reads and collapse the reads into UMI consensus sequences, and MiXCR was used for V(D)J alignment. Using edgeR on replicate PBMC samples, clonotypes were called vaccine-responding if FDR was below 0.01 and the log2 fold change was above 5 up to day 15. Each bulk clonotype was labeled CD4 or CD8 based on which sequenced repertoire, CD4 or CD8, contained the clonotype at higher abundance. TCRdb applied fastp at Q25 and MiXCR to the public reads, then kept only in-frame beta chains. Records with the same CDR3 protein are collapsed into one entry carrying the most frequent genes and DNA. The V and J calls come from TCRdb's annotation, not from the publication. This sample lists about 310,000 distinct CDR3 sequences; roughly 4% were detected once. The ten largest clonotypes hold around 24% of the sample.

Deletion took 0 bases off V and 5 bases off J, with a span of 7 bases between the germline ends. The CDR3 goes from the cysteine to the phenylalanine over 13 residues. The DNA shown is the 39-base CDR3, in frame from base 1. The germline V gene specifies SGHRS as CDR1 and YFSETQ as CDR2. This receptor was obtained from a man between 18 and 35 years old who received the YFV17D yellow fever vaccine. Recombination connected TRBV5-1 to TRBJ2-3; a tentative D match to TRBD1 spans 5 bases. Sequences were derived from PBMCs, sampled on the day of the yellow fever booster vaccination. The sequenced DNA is TGCGCCAGCAGCTTGGAGGGGCAAGATACGCAGTATTTT. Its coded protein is CASSLEGQDTQYF.